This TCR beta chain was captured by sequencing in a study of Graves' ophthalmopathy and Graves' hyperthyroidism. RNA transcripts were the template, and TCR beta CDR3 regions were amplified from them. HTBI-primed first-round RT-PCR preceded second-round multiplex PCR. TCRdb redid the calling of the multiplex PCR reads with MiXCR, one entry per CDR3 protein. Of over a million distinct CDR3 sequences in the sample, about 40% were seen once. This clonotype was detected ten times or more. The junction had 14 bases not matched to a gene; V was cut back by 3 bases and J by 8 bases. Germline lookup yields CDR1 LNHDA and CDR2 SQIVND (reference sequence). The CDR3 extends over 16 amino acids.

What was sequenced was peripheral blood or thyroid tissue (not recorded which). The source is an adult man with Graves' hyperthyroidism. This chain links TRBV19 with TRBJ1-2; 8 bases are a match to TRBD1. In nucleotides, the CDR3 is TGTGCCAGTAGTATGACACCCGGACAGGGTGAGCTCGGCTACACCTTC. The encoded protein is CASSMTPGQGELGYTF.